Following are 4 T cell receptor beta chains from one sample sequenced in a study of early T cells in non-severe SARS-CoV-2 infection. TCRdb itself ran the 5' RACE reads through MiXCR, one entry per CDR3 protein. The repertoire consists of about 49,000 distinct CDR3 sequences, with around 11% occurring once and the leading ten covering 8.5% to 10%. Sequencing was done on a sample of whole blood. The source of these receptors is an adult who was a healthcare worker with PCR-confirmed SARS-CoV-2 infection or an uninfected control (not recorded which).

This clonotype was counted a few times. V and J are TRBV12-3 or TRBV12-4 and TRBJ2-3, with 13 nucleotides matching TRBD2. The CDR3 runs to 15 residues. J gave up 8 bases and V 5 bases, and 7 bases lay outside the gene matches. In DNA, the CDR3 is TGTGCCAGCAGTCAAGGACTAGCGGGAGTGGGTACGCAGTATTTT. As protein: CASSQGLAGVGTQYF.

In its sample, this clonotype was seen many times. V gene TRBV18 combines with J gene TRBJ1-2; D gene unclear. This CDR3 region has 13 residues. Looked up from germline, CDR1 is KGHSH and CDR2 is LQKENI. Between the trimmed V and J ends, which lost 2 bases and 4 bases, there was a span of 8 bases. This CDR3 is CASSPGLTYGYTF. As DNA, the CDR3 is TGTGCCAGCTCACCAGGGTTAACCTATGGCTACACCTTC.

This clonotype was observed many times. V is TRBV11-2 and J is TRBJ1-1, with D maybe TRBD1 (6 bases). Germline V gives CDR1 SGHAT, CDR2 FQNNGV. V was clipped by 5 bases and J by 6 bases, with 10 bases between them. The CDR3 is made up of 12 amino acids. The CDR3 nucleotides read TGTGCCAGCAGCGAGGGGGGGGCTGAAGCTTTCTTT. It specifies CASSEGGAEAFF.

There are many counts of this clonotype. The V and J genes are TRBV10-2 and TRBJ2-1; TRBD2 matches 12 bases. CDR3 length: 15 amino acids. Germline CDR1 and CDR2: WSHSY and SAAADI. Trimming took 7 bases from V and 3 from J; bases not matched to a gene: 4. The CDR3 nucleotides read TGCGCCAGCAAAACGACTAGCGGGAGCTACAATGAGCAGTTCTTC. This gives the protein CASKTTSGSYNEQFF.